This TCR beta chain was captured in a study of blood T cell repertoires in COVID-19 (dated by TCRdb to 2018 to 2020). Background on the whole study: The collaborator samples originated in the United States, Italy and Spain and spanned the acute and convalescent phases of COVID-19. Subjects who had been exposed to COVID-19, were actively infected with it, or had recovered from it provided the deeply sampled blood TCRbeta repertoires that made up the dataset. The material from the prospective study consisted of cDNA or gDNA derived from T cells, B-cell-depleted T cells, or PBMCs. Where HLA class I and class II types were available, the types were taken from metadata supplied by the sample provider, not from assay-based typing. Samples came from the ongoing ImmuneRACE study (first 160 participants) plus 1,254 subjects from 6 global collaborators. Sample metadata almost always included a de-identified subject ID, COVID-19 status, age in years and sex. The repertoires were released in a freely available public database meant as a resource for research on the immune response to SARS-CoV-2.

This clone was seen only once. There is no known antigen for this receptor. Qualities for individual bases were not recorded, and no much larger clone is one base off. The collaborating institutions used their own protocols to collect whole blood in K2EDTA tubes. For TCRbeta analysis, collaborators shipped samples as frozen whole blood, isolated PBMCs, or DNA extracted from either of those sample types. TCRbeta CDR3 regions were amplified from genomic DNA using the immunoSEQ Assay, a bias-controlled multiplex PCR. In the paper's pipeline: Nucleated cell counts per sample were estimated from amplification of reference gene primers within the assay. To quantify the absolute abundance of each unique TCRbeta CDR3 rearrangement, sequence reads were collapsed and filtered. Productive Simpson clonality was computed per sample as the square root of Simpson's diversity index over productive rearrangements. TCRdb limited this immuneACCESS table to in-frame rearrangements with V and J called. A share of clones is missing; checked studies link under half to unresolved V genes, and the rest is unexplained. V, J and clone size are those of that table, while D and trimming were read from the DNA. This sample holds some 150,000 clones; roughly 88% were observed only once. Approximately 7.1% of the sample is held by the ten biggest clonotypes.

What the research found in general, with its limitations: The amount of clinical and demographic metadata varied by source and participant and was provided uncurated.

The sequenced sample was peripheral blood. The sequence came from a woman in her forties or fifties in a cohort sampled during active or convalescent COVID-19.

This receptor has the CDR3 CASSQTGGSNIQYF. The DNA is TGTGCCAGCAGCCAAACAGGGGGGTCGAACATTCAGTACTTC. The chain was built from TRBV3-1 (or the pseudogene TRBV3-2) and TRBJ2-4, with TRBD1 identical over 8 junction bases. The germline V end is reduced by 2 bases and the J end by 7 bases; junction bases left unmatched: 4. The germline V gene (reference sequence) gives CDR1 as LGHDT and CDR2 as YNNKEL. The CDR3 goes from the cysteine to the phenylalanine over 14 residues. The retained sequence is limited to the CDR3, 42 bases, with the frame set at the first base.